What follows describes a single TCR beta chain. Its antigen is as yet unknown. This entry comes from a study of blood T cells in healthy people across ages. Next came a second PCR, run for about 7 to 11 cycles, which used a sample-barcoded 5' primer along with a J-beta primer mix. TCRdb re-analysed the 5' RACE reads in MiXCR, keeping a single row per CDR3 protein. The sample yields hundreds of thousands of distinct CDR3 sequences, approximately 49% seen once. The CDR3 loop spans 15 amino acids. V was pared by 6 bases and J by 4 bases, with 19 bases between. In germline, CDR1 is GTSNPN, CDR2 SVGIG (reference sequence). Findings of the study overall: Samples with more naive T cells showed higher observed beta diversity. It was held that diversity estimates obtained from one million T cells represented underestimates. The study found more naive CD4+ cells and higher diversity in long-lived than aged donors.

Isolation yielded PBMCs, at least 6 million per sample, in every case. This TCR derives from a woman aged 60-70 years in good health. Sequencing used blood. V usage is TRBV30 and J usage is TRBJ2-1; tentatively, D is TRBD1 (6 bases). This CDR3 reads CACLPRDKTYNEQFF. CDR3 nucleotide sequence: TGTGCCTGCCTCCCCCGGGACAAGACGTACAATGAGCAGTTCTTC.